The 15 T cell receptor beta chains listed next were all sequenced from one sample in a study of T cell responses to AZD1222 COVID-19 vaccine. Only in-frame clones appear in the TCRdb table, and some are missing; sequencing was by immunoSEQ multiplex PCR. Among 110,000 or so clones listed, roughly 90% were seen once. The sample here was peripheral blood, taken on day 0 of AZD1222 vaccination. The receptors stem from an adult in good health.

The chain has TRBV19 and TRBJ2-1, with 10 bases matching TRBD2. Trimming took 7 bases from V and 4 from J; bases not matched to a gene: 7. CDR3 length: 15 amino acids. Germline V gives CDR1 LNHDA, CDR2 SQIVND (reference sequence). The CDR3 region has the DNA TGTGCCAGTACCCCTAGCGGGAGAGGTTACAATGAGCAGTTCTTC. This gives the protein CASTPSGRGYNEQFF.

In this sample, this clone turned up once. The chain employs TRBV2 and TRBJ1-1, with a tentative D call TRBD1 (5 bases). Trimming removed 8 bases at V and 0 bases at J, with 22 bases between. There are 17 residues in the CDR3. The germline V gene encodes CDR1 SNHLY and CDR2 FYNNEI. CDR3 in DNA: TGTGCCAGCGCCCGCGAAATGGCGGGACTAATGAACACTGAAGCTTTCTTT. Its translation: CASAREMAGLMNTEAFF.

This clone was seen only a few times. V is TRBV28 and J is TRBJ1-1; a weak D match, TRBD1 (5 bases). The V end was cut by 6 bases, the J end by 7 bases, with 9 bases between. The CDR3 has 11 amino acids. CDR1 is MDHEN, CDR2 SYDVKM, per germline. CDR3 protein: CASRGGIEAFF. CDR3 in DNA: TGTGCCAGCAGGGGGGGGATTGAAGCTTTCTTT.

This rearrangement joins TRBV28 to TRBJ1-4; no definite D call. Germline loops: CDR1 MDHEN, CDR2 SYDVKM. This CDR3 is 16 amino acids long. Trimming removed 6 bases from V and 0 bases from J, with 14 bases in between. The CDR3: CASSGGGSATNEKLFF. For the CDR3, the DNA is TGTGCCAGCAGCGGCGGTGGAAGTGCAACTAATGAAAAACTGTTTTTT.

J is TRBJ1-2 and V is TRBV7-9; no firm D call. The germline V gene has CDR1 SEHNR and CDR2 FQNEAQ (reference sequence). This CDR3 has 13 residues. The V end lost 5 bases, the J end lost 4 bases, and 11 bases lay between the germline ends. The CDR3 DNA follows: TGTGCCAGCAGCCTGGGCCAGGTCTATGGCTACACCTTC. This translates into CASSLGQVYGYTF. Combining the CDR3 with reference TRBV7-9 and TRBJ1-2 gives the whole variable domain DTGVSQNPRHKITKRGQNVTFRCDPISEHNRLYWYRQTLGQGPEFLTYFQNEAQLEKSRLLSDRFSAERPKGSFSTLEIQRTEQGDSAMYLCASSLGQVYGYTFGSGTRLTVV.

The CDR3 here is CASSFPAGPGQETQYF. For the CDR3, the DNA is TGTGCCAGCAGCTTCCCAGCGGGCCCAGGCCAAGAGACCCAGTACTTC. The chain carries TRBV6-2 or TRBV6-3 and TRBJ2-5; possibly TRBD2 for D (6 bases). The CDR3 spans 16 residues. Germline CDR1 and CDR2: MNHEY and SVGEGT. V lost 6 bases and J 1 base, leaving 18 bases between the germline ends.

This chain joins TRBV15 and TRBJ2-2; 8 nucleotides line up with TRBD1. From germline, CDR1 is LNHNV and CDR2 YYDKDF (reference sequence). The CDR3 extends over 16 amino acids. V was clipped by 3 bases and J by 2 bases; unmatched bases: 5. Here the CDR3 DNA reads TGTGCCACCAGCAGTACCCAGGGGGCCAACACCGGGGAGCTGTTTTTT. Its translation is CATSSTQGANTGELFF.

The chain links TRBV2 to TRBJ2-2; tentatively, D is TRBD2 (6 bases). The V end lost 7 bases, the J end lost 4 bases, and 13 bases lay between the germline ends. The CDR3 has 14 amino acids. From germline, CDR1 is SNHLY and CDR2 FYNNEI. The CDR3 sequence: CASTGTFLTGELFF. The DNA of the CDR3 is TGTGCCAGCACCGGGACTTTTCTCACCGGGGAGCTGTTTTTT.

The V call is TRBV15, the J call TRBJ2-2; D call uncertain. The germline V gene encodes CDR1 LNHNV and CDR2 YYDKDF (reference sequence). The CDR3 spans 14 residues. Trimming pared 1 base from V and 1 base from J, leaving 4 bases between. The CDR3 region is CATSRGRNTGELFF. In DNA, the CDR3 is TGTGCCACCAGCAGAGGTCGGAACACCGGGGAGCTGTTTTTT.

V usage is TRBV15 and J usage is TRBJ1-5, with no clear D. The CDR3 spans 14 residues. Germline V CDR1 and CDR2: LNHNV, YYDKDF (reference sequence). V dropped 2 bases and J dropped 2 bases, with 7 bases sitting between them. The CDR3 sequence: CATSRNSGNQPQHF. DNA for the CDR3: TGTGCCACCAGCAGAAACAGCGGCAATCAGCCCCAGCATTTT.

This chain links TRBV4-2 with TRBJ2-7, with D unresolved. The CDR3 contains 14 residues. CDR1 is LGHNA and CDR2 is YNFKEQ in the germline V gene. Trimming stripped 5 bases from V and 1 base from J, with 12 bases between. CDR3 loop: CASSSMAGSYEQYF. CDR3 DNA: TGTGCCAGCAGCTCAATGGCTGGGTCCTACGAGCAGTACTTC.

V is TRBV5-8 and J is TRBJ2-5; 8 bases agree with TRBD1. Germline V gives CDR1 SGHTS, CDR2 YDEGEE. The V and J ends lost 0 bases and 5 bases, in that order; junction bases with no gene match: 6. The CDR3 loop spans 15 amino acids. CDR3 sequence reads: CASSLDTGGRETQYF. The CDR3 bases are TGTGCCAGCAGCTTGGACACAGGGGGACGGGAGACCCAGTACTTC.

V usage is TRBV5-4 and J usage is TRBJ2-5; 8 positions match TRBD1. The germline CDR1 and CDR2 sequences are SGHNT and YYREEE (reference sequence). CDR3 length equals 13 residues. The junction had 4 bases not matched to a gene; V was cut back by 4 bases and J by 5 bases. The CDR3 DNA is TGTGCCAGCAGCGTCGACAGGGGCGAGACCCAGTACTTC. Translation: CASSVDRGETQYF.

This chain uses TRBV20-1 with TRBJ1-1, with unresolved D. This CDR3 region has 15 residues. Germline values: CDR1 DFQATT, CDR2 SNEGSKA (reference sequence). V dropped 3 bases and J dropped 0 bases, with 14 bases sitting between them. The CDR3 bases are TGCAGTGCTAGTTCTGTTAGGGCAATGAACACTGAAGCTTTCTTT. It encodes CSASSVRAMNTEAFF.

The rearrangement uses TRBV1 and TRBJ2-7; the table calls TRBD2, which could not be checked here. TRBV1 is a listed pseudogene. The CDR3 contains 18 residues. In DNA form, the CDR3 reads TGCACCAGCAGCCAAGACGGCAGGGGAGGGCTAGCGGCTTACGAGCAGTACTTC. Translation: CTSSQDGRGGLAAYEQYF.